These 4 T cell receptor beta chains came from one sample sequenced in a study of T cell clonality in common variable immunodeficiency (dated by TCRdb to the mid-2010s). Study-wide findings and limitations: CVID TCRbeta sequences were reported to have fewer deletions and N-nucleotide insertions and to lack highly modified clones with 13 or more V deletions.

For these TCRs, the target antigens are not known. Libraries were built with the immunoSEQ multiplex PCR assay. TCRdb stores this immuneACCESS table with in-frame sequences only. Part of the clones is absent; in the studies checked, under half of the shortfall reflects unresolved V genes, and no reason is known for the rest. This sample was tabulated with about 5,300 clones, among which there are no singletons. The ten biggest clones cover about 15% of the sample. Sequences were obtained from peripheral blood mononuclear cells. The receptors stem from a human donor with common variable immunodeficiency.

In this sample, this clone turned up a few times. The read ends 3 residues early relative to the CDR3; the germline J gene fills the gap. V usage is TRBV19 and J usage is TRBJ1-3; D not resolved. The V end lost 10 bases, the J end lost 0 bases, and 10 bases lay between the germline ends. The CDR3 is made up of 13 amino acids. Germline V gene data show CDR1 as LNHDA and CDR2 as SQIVND (reference sequence). The CDR3: CATRLNSGNTIYF. CDR3 DNA, as far as it was read: TGTGCCACCAGACTTAACTCTGGAAACACC.

This clone was seen ten or more times. The CDR3 end falls 3 residues outside the read, so it is completed with the germline J gene. This sequence joins TRBV20-1 and TRBJ1-3; 9 bases agree with TRBD1. Germline V CDR1 and CDR2: DFQATT, SNEGSKA (reference sequence). With V trimmed by 6 bases and J by 6 bases, 21 bases remained unmatched. CDR3 size: 18 residues. The CDR3 bases that were read are TGCAGTGCACTTCCTTTATCCGGGACAGGGTTTATTGAAAACACC. Translated: CSALPLSGTGFIENT. The CDR3 reads in full as CSALPLSGTGFIENTIYF.

This clone has a handful of counts. Read sequence stops 3 residues before the CDR3 end, and the germline J gene provides the missing end. The V call is TRBV19, the J call TRBJ1-2; unclear D gene. Trimming left V 7 bases short and J 4 bases short, with 16 bases between. This CDR3 contains 14 residues. CDR1 and CDR2 from the germline V gene are LNHDA and SQIVND (reference sequence). The CDR3 is CASNWASDGYGYTF. CDR3 bases read: TGTGCCAGTAACTGGGCCTCTGACGGCTATGGC.

This clone has at least ten counts. The sequence runs out 3 residues before the end of the CDR3; the remainder is reconstructed from the germline J gene. The chain couples TRBV29-1 to TRBJ1-1; no reliable D call. Germline assignment: CDR1 SQVTM and CDR2 ANQGSEA. The V end was cut by 1 base, the J end by 1 base, with 7 bases between. The CDR3 has 13 residues. CDR3 DNA (partial): TGCAGCGTTGAAGTTCGGGGGAACACTGAA. This translates into CSVEVRGNTE. The whole CDR3 protein reads CSVEVRGNTEAFF.